The text below deals with one TCR beta chain. The antigen remains undetermined. The junction had 9 bases not matched to a gene; V was cut back by 4 bases and J by 1 base. The CDR3 consists of 17 residues. Germline V CDR1 and CDR2: MNHNS, SASEGT. This record belongs to a study of cytomegalovirus exposure and HLA in healthy donors. Primers included in the PCR were 60 Vbeta and 13 Jbeta primers. The table came from immunoSEQ multiplex PCR; TCRdb's copy has only in-frame clones and leaves some out. The sample consists of about 130,000 clones, 77% of them appearing once. Study-wide results and limits: Across HLA loci, a later analysis found differing TCR association rates, with DRB1 most and HLA-C fewest.

This chain uses TRBV6-1 with TRBJ2-7; TRBD2 matches at 11 bases. Sequencing was carried out using PBMCs. The sequence derives from a male donor in good health and CMV-seropositive. This CDR3 reads CASSAIPLAGGSYEQYF. CDR3 in DNA: TGTGCCAGCAGTGCCATACCCCTAGCGGGAGGATCCTACGAGCAGTACTTC.